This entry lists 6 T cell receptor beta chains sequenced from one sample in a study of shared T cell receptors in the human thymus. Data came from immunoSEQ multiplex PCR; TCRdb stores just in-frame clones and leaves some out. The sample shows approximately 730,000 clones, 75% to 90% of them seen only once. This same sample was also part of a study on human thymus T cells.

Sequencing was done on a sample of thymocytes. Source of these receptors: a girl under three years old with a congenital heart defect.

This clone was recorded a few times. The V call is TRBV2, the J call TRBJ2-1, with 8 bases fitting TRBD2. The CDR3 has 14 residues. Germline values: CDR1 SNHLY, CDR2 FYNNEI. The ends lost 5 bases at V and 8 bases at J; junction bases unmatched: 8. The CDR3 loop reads CASSIAGTTDEQFF. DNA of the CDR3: TGTGCCAGCAGTATAGCGGGGACTACGGATGAGCAGTTCTTC.

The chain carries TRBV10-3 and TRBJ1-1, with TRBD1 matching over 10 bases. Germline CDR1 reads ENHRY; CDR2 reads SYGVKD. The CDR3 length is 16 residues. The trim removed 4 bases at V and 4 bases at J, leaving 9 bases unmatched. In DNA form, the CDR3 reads TGTGCCATCAGTGCGGACAGGGGGGTTGTAGGCACTGAAGCTTTCTTT. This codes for CAISADRGVVGTEAFF.

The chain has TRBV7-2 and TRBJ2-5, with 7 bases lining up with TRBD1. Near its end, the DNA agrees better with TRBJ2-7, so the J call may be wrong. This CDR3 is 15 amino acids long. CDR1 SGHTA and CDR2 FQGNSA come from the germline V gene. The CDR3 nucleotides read TGTGCCAGCAGCCCCCCCCCGGGACAGAGCTACGAGCAGTACTTC. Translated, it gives CASSPPPGQSYEQYF.

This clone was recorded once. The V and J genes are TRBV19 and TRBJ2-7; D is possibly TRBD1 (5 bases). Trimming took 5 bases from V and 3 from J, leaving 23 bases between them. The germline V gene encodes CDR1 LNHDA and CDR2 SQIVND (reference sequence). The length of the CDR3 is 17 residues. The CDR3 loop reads CASSSPHLRQRIYEQYF. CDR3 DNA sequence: TGTGCCAGTAGTTCCCCCCATCTGAGACAGAGGATCTACGAGCAGTACTTC.

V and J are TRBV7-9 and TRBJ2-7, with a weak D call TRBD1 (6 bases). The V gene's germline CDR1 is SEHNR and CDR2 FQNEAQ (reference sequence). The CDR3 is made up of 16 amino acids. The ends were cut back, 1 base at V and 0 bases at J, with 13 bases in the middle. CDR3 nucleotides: TGTGCCAGCAGCTTAGGATGGGACAAGGACTCCTACGAGCAGTACTTC. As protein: CASSLGWDKDSYEQYF.

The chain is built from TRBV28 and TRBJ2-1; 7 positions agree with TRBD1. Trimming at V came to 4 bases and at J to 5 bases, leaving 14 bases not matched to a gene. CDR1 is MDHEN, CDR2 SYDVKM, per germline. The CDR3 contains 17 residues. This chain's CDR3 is CASSSAPGQSSDNEQFF. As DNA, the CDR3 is TGTGCCAGCAGTTCTGCTCCGGGACAGAGTAGCGACAATGAGCAGTTCTTC.